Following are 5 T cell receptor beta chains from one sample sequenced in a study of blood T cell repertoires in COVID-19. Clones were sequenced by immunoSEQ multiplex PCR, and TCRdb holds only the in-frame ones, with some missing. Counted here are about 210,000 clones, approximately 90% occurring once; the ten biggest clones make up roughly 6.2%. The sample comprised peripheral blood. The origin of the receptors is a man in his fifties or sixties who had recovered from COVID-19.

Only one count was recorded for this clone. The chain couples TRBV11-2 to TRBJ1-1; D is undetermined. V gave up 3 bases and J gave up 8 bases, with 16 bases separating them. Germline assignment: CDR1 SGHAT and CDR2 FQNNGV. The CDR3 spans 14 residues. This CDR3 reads CASSFRFRQTEAFF. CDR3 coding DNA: TGTGCCAGCAGCTTCAGGTTTCGGCAGACAGAAGCTTTCTTT.

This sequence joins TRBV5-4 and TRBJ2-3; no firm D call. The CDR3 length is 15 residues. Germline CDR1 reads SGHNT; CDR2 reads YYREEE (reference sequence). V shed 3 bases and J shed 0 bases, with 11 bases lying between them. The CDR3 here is CASSSHEYSTDTQYF. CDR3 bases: TGTGCCAGCAGCTCCCACGAGTATAGCACAGATACGCAGTATTTT.

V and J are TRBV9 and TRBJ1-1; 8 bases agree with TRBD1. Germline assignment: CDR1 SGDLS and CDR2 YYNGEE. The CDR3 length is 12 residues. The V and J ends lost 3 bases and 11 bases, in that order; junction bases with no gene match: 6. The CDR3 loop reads CASSGQGASAFF. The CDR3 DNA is TGTGCCAGCAGCGGGCAGGGGGCGTCGGCTTTCTTT.

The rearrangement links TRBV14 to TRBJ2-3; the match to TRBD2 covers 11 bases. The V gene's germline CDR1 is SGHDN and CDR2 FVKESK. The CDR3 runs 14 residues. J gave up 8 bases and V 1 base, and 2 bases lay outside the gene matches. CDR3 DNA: TGTGCCAGCAGCCAAGGGGGACTAGCGGTTACGCAGTATTTT. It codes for CASSQGGLAVTQYF.

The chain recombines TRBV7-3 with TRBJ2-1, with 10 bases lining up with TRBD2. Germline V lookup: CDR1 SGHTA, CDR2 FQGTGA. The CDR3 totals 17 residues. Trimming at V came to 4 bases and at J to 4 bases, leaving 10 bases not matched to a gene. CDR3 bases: TGTGCCAGCAGCTCCCGAAGCGGGAGGGCCCAGTACAATGAGCAGTTCTTC. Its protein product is CASSSRSGRAQYNEQFF.